This is a list of T cell receptor beta chains from one sample in a study of T cell responses to AZD1222 COVID-19 vaccine. Profiled with immunoSEQ multiplex PCR; TCRdb holds only in-frame clones, not every one. The sample has roughly 150,000 clones; 94% are singletons. The sequencing here drew on peripheral blood, taken 28 days after the second AZD1222 dose. These TCRs come from an adult who received the AZD1222 COVID-19 vaccine. Each CDR3 is given with its conserved first and last residue. Each record gives: clone size, D gene, V gene, J gene, CDR3 protein, CDR3 DNA. A D gene is named only where the DNA matches it firmly. Part of the rows lack a size; the others show once, few, many or a class for expanded clones.

>.|.|TRBV20-1|TRBJ2-1
CSALGLEQFF
TGCAGTGCTCTCGGACTGGAGCAGTTCTTC
>once|.|TRBV5-4|TRBJ1-2
CASSPPGWRGYTF
TGTGCCAGCAGCCCTCCAGGGTGGCGTGGCTACACCTTC
>.|TRBD1|TRBV28|TRBJ1-5
CASRRQGMGQPQHF
TGTGCCAGCAGGCGACAGGGAATGGGTCAGCCCCAGCATTTT
>.|.|TRBV5-5|TRBJ2-7
CASSPRRSSYEQYF
TGTGCCAGCAGCCCCAGGCGCAGCTCCTACGAGCAGTACTTC
>.|.|TRBV7-2|TRBJ1-2
CASSFKGTGIGYTF
TGTGCCAGCAGCTTCAAAGGGACCGGGATCGGCTACACCTTC
>.|.|TRBV19|TRBJ2-2
CASSIDRRTENTGELFF
TGTGCCAGTAGTATAGATCGTAGGACAGAGAACACCGGGGAGCTGTTTTTT
>.|TRBD1|TRBV3-1/TRBV3-2|TRBJ1-6
CASTPGGYNSPLHF
TGTGCCAGCACCCCAGGGGGATATAATTCACCCCTCCACTTT
>.|TRBD1|TRBV13|TRBJ2-7
CASRRQGTTYEQYF
TGTGCCAGCAGAAGACAGGGCACAACCTACGAGCAGTACTTC
>.|TRBD2|TRBV5-1|TRBJ2-1
CASSSPRGLAGGPGVGHEQFF
TGCGCCAGCAGCTCCCCTCGGGGACTAGCGGGAGGGCCGGGGGTCGGGCATGAGCAGTTCTTC
>.|.|TRBV7-2|TRBJ2-1
CASSLGLSYNEQFF
TGTGCCAGCAGCTTAGGACTCTCCTACAATGAGCAGTTCTTC
>.|TRBD2|TRBV5-1|TRBJ2-3
CASSLVIRGTLAGADTQYF
TGCGCCAGCAGCTTGGTTATTCGGGGGACACTAGCGGGAGCAGATACGCAGTATTTT
>.|.|TRBV18|TRBJ2-7
CASSPGTYEQYF
TGTGCCAGCTCACCCGGAACCTACGAGCAGTACTTC
>.|TRBD1|TRBV19|TRBJ2-7
CASSMGQRYEQYF
TGTGCCAGTAGTATGGGACAGCGATACGAGCAGTACTTC
>.|.|TRBV28|TRBJ2-7
CASRGGRGVSYEQYF
TGTGCCAGCAGAGGGGGGCGGGGCGTCTCCTACGAGCAGTACTTC
>.|.|TRBV2|TRBJ2-7
CASSVGGGGSYEQYF
TGTGCCAGCAGTGTAGGGGGGGGAGGGTCCTACGAGCAGTACTTC
>.|.|TRBV4-2|TRBJ2-1
CASSPKGNEQFF
TGTGCCAGCAGTCCAAAGGGGAATGAGCAGTTCTTC
>once|.|TRBV19|TRBJ1-4
CASSLQRNEKLFF
TGTGCCAGTAGCCTACAGCGCAATGAAAAACTGTTTTTT
>.|TRBD2|TRBV7-2|TRBJ2-7
CASSLGTSGGYEQYF
TGTGCCAGCAGCTTAGGGACTAGCGGGGGATACGAGCAGTACTTC
>.|.|TRBV11-2|TRBJ2-4
CASSLDPENIQYF
TGTGCCAGCAGCTTAGACCCCGAAAACATTCAGTACTTC
>.|.|TRBV29-1|TRBJ1-1
CSVLAPKGDTEAFF
TGCAGCGTCTTAGCCCCAAAGGGGGACACTGAAGCTTTCTTT
>.|.|TRBV25-1|TRBJ1-6
CASSEFRGGNSPLHF
TGTGCCAGCAGTGAGTTTAGGGGCGGTAATTCACCCCTCCACTTT
>.|.|TRBV20-1|TRBJ1-5
CSASGGLVGQPQHF
TGCAGTGCTAGTGGGGGGCTTGTGGGTCAGCCCCAGCATTTT
>.|TRBD2|TRBV23-1|TRBJ2-1
CASSPNRTGTSGRNNEQFF
TGCGCCAGCAGTCCAAACCGAACCGGGACTAGCGGGAGGAACAATGAGCAGTTCTTC
>few|.|TRBV7-9|TRBJ1-6
CASSLAEGHSPLHF
TGTGCCAGCAGCTTAGCGGAGGGGCATTCACCCCTCCACTTT
>.|.|TRBV19|TRBJ1-1
CASASYRDVKNTEAFF
TGTGCCAGTGCCTCCTACAGGGATGTTAAGAACACTGAAGCTTTCTTT
>.|.|TRBV29-1|TRBJ2-1
CSVDEGTNNEQFF
TGCAGCGTTGACGAAGGGACAAACAATGAGCAGTTCTTC
>once|.|TRBV7-2|TRBJ2-3
CASSMRWGYTDTQYF
TGTGCCAGCAGCATGCGGTGGGGGTACACAGATACGCAGTATTTT
>once|TRBD1|TRBV6-5|TRBJ1-1
CASSYEGAQTEAFF
TGTGCCAGCAGTTACGAGGGGGCGCAAACTGAAGCTTTCTTT
>.|.|TRBV6-5|TRBJ2-7
CASSPLNSPGEQYF
TGTGCCAGCAGTCCCTTGAACAGCCCTGGGGAGCAGTACTTC
>.|.|TRBV30|TRBJ2-5
CATGELSRTQYF
TGTGCTACCGGGGAGCTGAGCCGCACCCAGTACTTC
>.|TRBD1|TRBV6-1|TRBJ1-2
CASSDFPSSRQGANYGYTF
TGTGCCAGCAGTGACTTCCCTAGCTCCAGACAGGGGGCTAACTATGGCTACACCTTC
>.|.|TRBV24-1|TRBJ2-5
CATSDLGGFQETQYF
TGTGCCACCAGTGATTTGGGGGGATTCCAAGAGACCCAGTACTTC
>.|TRBD1|TRBV6-5|TRBJ1-3
CASTDRVQGNTIYF
TGTGCCAGCACAGACAGGGTGCAGGGAAACACCATATATTTT
>.|TRBD2|TRBV2|TRBJ2-1
CASSPASGRAWDEQFF
TGTGCCAGCAGTCCCGCTAGCGGGAGGGCCTGGGATGAGCAGTTCTTC
>.|.|TRBV10-2|TRBJ2-6
CASSESSGANVLTF
TGCGCCAGCAGTGAGTCTTCTGGGGCCAACGTCCTGACTTTC
>.|TRBD1|TRBV5-5|TRBJ2-4
CASSDGTGFAKNIQYF
TGTGCCAGCAGCGACGGGACAGGTTTTGCCAAAAACATTCAGTACTTC
>once|.|TRBV18|TRBJ2-2
CASSQMVGANTGELFF
TGTGCCAGCTCACAGATGGTGGGGGCGAACACCGGGGAGCTGTTTTTT
>once|TRBD1|TRBV2|TRBJ1-6
CASKGTENSPLHF
TGTGCCAGCAAAGGGACAGAAAATTCACCCCTCCACTTT
>.|TRBD1|TRBV6-5|TRBJ1-2
CASSYPPQGEGGYTF
TGTGCCAGCAGCTACCCGCCCCAGGGGGAGGGTGGCTACACCTTC
>once|.|TRBV12-3/TRBV12-4|TRBJ2-3
CASGGGSTDTQYF
TGTGCCAGTGGGGGCGGGAGCACAGATACGCAGTATTTT
>.|.|TRBV28|TRBJ1-1
CASSFLGEAFF
TGTGCCAGCAGTTTCTTGGGGGAAGCTTTCTTT
>.|TRBD1|TRBV19|TRBJ2-6
CASSIGTGGIGPTGANVLTF
TGTGCCAGTAGTATAGGGACAGGGGGGATCGGTCCTACTGGGGCCAACGTCCTGACTTTC
>.|.|TRBV5-8|TRBJ2-3
CASSFVLFVADTQYF
TGTGCCAGCAGCTTTGTTCTTTTTGTGGCAGATACGCAGTATTTT
>.|TRBD1|TRBV5-1|TRBJ1-6
CASSLVSGTGDSPLHF
TGCGCCAGCAGCTTGGTCAGTGGGACAGGGGACTCACCCCTCCACTTT
>.|.|TRBV18|TRBJ1-1
CASSPLPWAMNTEAFF
TGTGCCAGCTCACCACTGCCCTGGGCCATGAACACTGAAGCTTTCTTT
>.|TRBD1|TRBV6-5|TRBJ1-1
CASSGTANTEAFF
TGTGCCAGCAGCGGGACAGCGAACACTGAAGCTTTCTTT
>.|TRBD1|TRBV3-1/TRBV3-2|TRBJ1-6
CASNSRQGRDNSPLHF
TGTGCCAGCAACTCTAGACAGGGACGAGATAATTCACCCCTCCACTTT
>.|.|TRBV9|TRBJ2-7
CASSVSAGPTYEQYF
TGTGCCAGCAGCGTATCGGCGGGACCAACCTACGAGCAGTACTTC
>.|TRBD2|TRBV15|TRBJ2-1
CATSRDWGGRGYNEQFF
TGTGCCACCAGCAGAGATTGGGGAGGGAGGGGTTACAATGAGCAGTTCTTC